One sample yielded the 13 T cell receptor beta chains listed below, sequenced in a study of CD8+CD57+ T cells in acquired aplastic anemia. The study profiled TCR beta VDJ and CDR3 using genomic DNA as template. TCRdb ran MiXCR on the reads and lists one entry per CDR3 protein. Among roughly 250,000 distinct CDR3 sequences, around 45% were seen once, and the ten largest hold about 8.3%. Patients who underwent sequencing had shown CD8+CD57+ cell expansion by flow cytometry. Sequenced input: sorted CD4+, CD8+, or CD8+CD57+ T cells (not recorded which) from PBMCs. The receptors derive from a human donor with aplastic anemia.

About this clonotype itself: A much more abundant neighbour one base away suggests this may be a read error. The V gene is TRBV20-1, the J gene TRBJ2-1; D might be TRBD2 (5 bases). The germline V gene has CDR1 DFQATT and CDR2 SNEGSKA (reference sequence). This CDR3 is 16 amino acids long. The CDR3 nucleotides are TGCAGTGCTTCCCCGTATGAAGCGGCTACGTACAATGGGCAGTTCTTC. This translates into CSASPYEAATYNGQFF.

Ten or more counts support this clonotype. V gene TRBV7-9 combines with J gene TRBJ2-2; tentative D call: TRBD2 (5 bases). The CDR3 runs to 14 residues. Per the germline V gene, CDR1 is SEHNR and CDR2 is FQNEAQ (reference sequence). V was clipped by 1 base and J by 4 bases, with 7 bases between them. Here the CDR3 reads CASSLGRGTGELFF. The CDR3 nucleotides read TGTGCCAGCAGCTTAGGTCGGGGCACCGGGGAGCTGTTTTTT.

This clonotype showed up many times. V is TRBV4-2 and J is TRBJ2-1, with TRBD2 matching over 9 bases. V gave up 6 bases and J gave up 2 bases; unmatched junction bases: 8. The CDR3 consists of 16 residues. The germline V gene has CDR1 LGHNA and CDR2 YNFKEQ. CDR3 amino acids: CASSAEREEAYNEQFF. The DNA of the CDR3 is TGTGCCAGCAGTGCCGAGCGGGAGGAGGCCTACAATGAGCAGTTCTTC.

The table lists this clonotype with a few counts. This chain links TRBV19 with TRBJ1-1; 9 bases are shared with TRBD1. CDR3 size: 16 residues. Germline CDR1 is LNHDA and CDR2 is SQIVND (reference sequence). V gave up 9 bases and J gave up 1 base; unmatched junction bases: 12. This chain's CDR3 is CASEPNRDRENTEAFF. In DNA form, the CDR3 reads TGTGCCAGCGAGCCGAACCGGGACAGGGAGAACACTGAAGCTTTCTTT.

The chain recombines TRBV15 with TRBJ1-4; TRBD1 matches 7 bases. This CDR3 has 15 amino acids. J was trimmed by 7 bases and V by 3 bases; bases with no gene match: 8. From germline, CDR1 is LNHNV and CDR2 YYDKDF (reference sequence). The CDR3, as DNA: TGTGCCACCAGCAGGCGAAGACAGGGTAGTGAAAAACTGTTTTTT. This translates into CATSRRRQGSEKLFF.

The chain joins TRBV4-1 to TRBJ2-5, with D perhaps being TRBD1 or TRBD2 (5 bases each). This CDR3 has 14 amino acids. V shed 1 base and J shed 5 bases, with 11 bases lying between them. Germline CDR1 reads MGHRA; CDR2 reads YSYEKL. The CDR3 nucleotides are TGCGCCAGCAGCCAAGGGGAGAGGGGTGAGACCCAGTACTTC. Its translation is CASSQGERGETQYF.

The chain carries TRBV19 and TRBJ2-1, with TRBD2 as a possible D gene (5 bases). CDR3 length: 14 residues. V dropped 6 bases and J dropped 7 bases, with 16 bases sitting between them. Germline CDR1 LNHDA, CDR2 SQIVND (reference sequence). The CDR3 here is CASRGVPEVNEQFF. DNA of the CDR3: TGTGCCAGTAGGGGAGTCCCCGAAGTGAATGAGCAGTTCTTC.

This clonotype was found many times. This chain connects TRBV5-8 to TRBJ2-3, with D hard to call. Germline loops: CDR1 SGHTS, CDR2 YDEGEE. The CDR3 is 12 residues long. Between the trimmed V and J ends, which lost 5 bases and 6 bases, there was a span of 10 bases. DNA for the CDR3: TGTGCCAGCAGTTCTGGCGAGGATACGCAGTATTTT. It yields the protein CASSSGEDTQYF.

V usage is TRBV29-1 and J usage is TRBJ2-3, with 10 bases aligning to TRBD2. The CDR3 covers 14 residues. Germline V gives CDR1 SQVTM, CDR2 ANQGSEA. Trimming removed 3 bases from V and 11 bases from J; junction bases left unmatched: 11. Here the CDR3 reads CSVDPRLAGLGQYF. CDR3 coding DNA: TGCAGCGTTGACCCTCGACTAGCGGGCCTAGGGCAGTATTTT.

The table lists this clonotype with many counts. This sequence joins TRBV5-1 and TRBJ2-7; D is uncertain. This CDR3 spans 15 amino acids. V lost 3 bases to trimming and J lost 2 bases, with 15 bases between them. Germline V CDR1 and CDR2: SGHRS, YFSETQ. The CDR3 sequence is CASSWSPVVPYEQYF. The DNA of the CDR3 is TGCGCCAGCAGCTGGTCCCCAGTCGTCCCCTACGAGCAGTACTTC.

The chain links TRBV7-3 to TRBJ1-2; D unresolved. Germline V gene lookup returns CDR1 SGHTA and CDR2 FQGTGA. This CDR3 is 15 amino acids long. Trimming removed 4 bases at V and 0 bases at J, with 12 bases between. The CDR3 loop is CASSSDENSNYGYTF. Written as DNA, the CDR3 is TGTGCCAGCAGCTCCGACGAGAACTCTAACTATGGCTACACCTTC.

This chain uses TRBV9 with TRBJ1-1; D unclear. This CDR3 has 15 amino acids. Germline assignment: CDR1 SGDLS and CDR2 YYNGEE. V lost 4 bases and J lost 1, with 14 bases in between. CDR3 in amino acids: CASSPRGSWNTEAFF. As DNA, the CDR3 is TGTGCCAGCAGCCCCCGTGGCAGTTGGAACACTGAAGCTTTCTTT. The full variable domain, its missing parts supplied by reference TRBV9 and TRBJ1-1, is DSGVTQTPKHLITATGQRVTLRCSPRSGDLSVYWYQQSLDQGLQFLIQYYNGEERAKGNILERFSAQQFPDLHSELNLSSLELGDSALYFCASSPRGSWNTEAFFGQGTRLTVV.

V gene TRBV12-3 or TRBV12-4 combines with J gene TRBJ2-3; a possible D gene is TRBD1 (5 bases). Trimming removed 7 bases from V and 2 bases from J, with 16 bases in between. The CDR3 is 15 amino acids. CDR3 sequence reads: CASIPGGAYTDTQYF. In nucleotides, the CDR3 is TGTGCCAGCATCCCCGGTGGGGCGTACACAGATACGCAGTATTTT.